Presented here are 13 T cell receptor beta chains from one specimen sequenced in a study of T cells after yellow fever vaccination. TCRdb recomputed calls from the 5' RACE reads with MiXCR, one row per CDR3 protein. This table holds about 400,000 distinct CDR3 sequences, 11% found once. The sequencing here drew on PBMCs, taken on the day of the first yellow fever vaccination. The receptors were gathered from a man between 18 and 35 years old who received the YFV17D yellow fever vaccine.

This chain connects TRBV28 to TRBJ2-5; TRBD1 agrees at 10 bases. Germline CDR1 reads MDHEN; CDR2 reads SYDVKM. The CDR3 sequence is 14 residues long. V was pared by 3 bases and J by 7 bases, with 5 bases of the junction left unmatched. CDR3 in amino acids: CASSFDRGRRTQYF. Here the CDR3 DNA reads TGTGCCAGCAGTTTTGACAGGGGGCGACGGACCCAGTACTTC. The full variable domain, its missing parts supplied by reference TRBV28 and TRBJ2-5, is DVKVTQSSRYLVKRTGEKVFLECVQDMDHENMFWYRQDPGLGLRLIYFSYDVKMKEKGDIPEGYSVSREKKERFSLILESASTNQTSMYLCASSFDRGRRTQYFGPGTRLLVL.

This sequence joins TRBV5-6 and TRBJ1-2, with TRBD1 matching 8 bases. Germline V CDR1 and CDR2: SGHDT, YYEEEE. There are 16 residues in the CDR3. V dropped 3 bases and J dropped 4; count of bases not matched to a gene: 11. CDR3 in DNA: TGTGCCAGCAGCTCTACCAACAGGGGGAAGTTCTATGGCTACACCTTC. It encodes CASSSTNRGKFYGYTF.

This clonotype turned up a few times. The chain carries TRBV6-1 and TRBJ2-7; D is perhaps TRBD1 or TRBD2 (5 bases each). V lost 6 bases and J lost 0, with 18 bases in between. Per germline, CDR1 MNHNS and CDR2 SASEGT. The CDR3 is 16 amino acids. The CDR3 region has the DNA TGTGCCAGCAGCTCTCCTGCCGGGACCCCCTCCTACGAGCAGTACTTC. Translating it yields CASSSPAGTPSYEQYF.

This clonotype came up a few times. One junction end disagrees with the germline gene, perhaps due to a read error. V usage is TRBV10-3 and J usage is TRBJ2-7, with TRBD1 matching over 8 bases. Germline loops: CDR1 ENHRY, CDR2 SYGVKD. This CDR3 is 14 amino acids long. The CDR3 is CAIRGDRSSDEQYF. The CDR3 region has the DNA TGTGCCATCAGGGGGGACAGGTCCTCCGACGAGCAGTACTTC.

The chain recombines TRBV7-2 with TRBJ1-1; 7 bases agree with TRBD1. This CDR3 is built from 16 residues. The V gene's germline CDR1 is SGHTA and CDR2 FQGNSA. V gave up 4 bases and J gave up 2 bases; unmatched junction bases: 10. CDR3 region: CASSSRTGWANTEAFF. CDR3 DNA sequence: TGTGCCAGCAGCTCCCGGACAGGATGGGCTAACACTGAAGCTTTCTTT.

Many counts were recorded for this clonotype. The chain joins TRBV7-2 to TRBJ1-4; D is undetermined. The CDR3 consists of 14 residues. Per germline, CDR1 SGHTA and CDR2 FQGNSA. Deletions cut 2 bases from V and 5 bases from J, with 9 bases between. The CDR3 DNA reads TGTGCCAGCAGCTTAAGCAGATTCAATGAAAAACTGTTTTTT. Its translation: CASSLSRFNEKLFF.

In its sample, this clonotype was seen many times. This chain links TRBV20-1 with TRBJ2-5; either TRBD1 or TRBD2 may fit D (5 bases each). Germline V gives CDR1 DFQATT, CDR2 SNEGSKA (reference sequence). The length of the CDR3 is 12 residues. V dropped 4 bases and J dropped 4 bases, with 10 bases sitting between them. The chain's CDR3 is CSATEGLETQYF. CDR3 DNA sequence: TGCAGTGCTACAGAGGGGCTAGAGACCCAGTACTTC.

This clonotype turned up a few times. This chain joins TRBV20-1 and TRBJ2-1; 7 bases fit TRBD1. This CDR3 is 12 amino acids long. In germline, CDR1 is DFQATT, CDR2 SNEGSKA (reference sequence). Germline trimming cut 5 bases from V and 6 bases from J; bases unmatched to any gene: 4. CDR3 residues: CSALRTGNEQFF. The CDR3, as DNA: TGCAGTGCTCTCCGGACAGGCAATGAGCAGTTCTTC.

This clonotype was picked up a small number of times. CDR3 region: CASSISFGSPLHF. In nucleotides, the CDR3 is TGTGCCAGTAGTATTAGCTTTGGCTCACCCCTCCACTTT. V is TRBV19 and J is TRBJ1-6; D ambiguous. Trimming shortened V by 3 bases and J by 10 bases, and 10 bases separated the two germline ends. CDR1 LNHDA and CDR2 SQIVND come from the germline V gene (reference sequence). This CDR3 contains 13 residues.

The chain uses TRBV15 and TRBJ2-3, with D possibly being TRBD2 (7 bases). The CDR3 sequence is 16 residues long. CDR1 and CDR2 from the germline V gene are LNHNV and YYDKDF (reference sequence). V lost 3 bases to trimming and J lost 3 bases, with 16 bases between them. This CDR3 is CATSSKTGGWTDTQYF. CDR3 in DNA: TGTGCCACCAGCAGCAAGACGGGGGGCTGGACAGATACGCAGTATTTT.

The table lists this clonotype with a few counts. The chain is built from TRBV9 and TRBJ2-5; D is ambiguous. Germline V gene lookup returns CDR1 SGDLS and CDR2 YYNGEE. The CDR3 totals 18 residues. The V end was cut by 0 bases, the J end by 0 bases, with 18 bases between. The CDR3 DNA reads as TGTGCCAGCAGCGTAGATGCCCCTGGTTACGGGTACCAAGAGACCCAGTACTTC. This encodes CASSVDAPGYGYQETQYF.

In its sample, this clonotype was seen a few times. This chain links TRBV7-6 with TRBJ1-5, with D perhaps TRBD1 (6 bases). The CDR3 sequence is 16 residues long. V lost 4 bases, J lost 6 bases, and 19 bases lay in between. Germline CDR1 is SGHVS and CDR2 is FNYEAQ. DNA of the CDR3: TGTGCCAGCAGCTCGTCCGACAGGCTGGACGGTCAGCCCCAGCATTTT. This gives the protein CASSSSDRLDGQPQHF.

The rearrangement links TRBV29-1 to TRBJ1-2, with 7 bases identical to TRBD1. Germline CDR1 is SQVTM and CDR2 is ANQGSEA. The CDR3 spans 15 residues. V lost 3 bases to trimming and J lost 6 bases; unmatched junction nucleotides: 13. In DNA form, the CDR3 reads TGCAGCGTTGATCCTTCCGGACAGGCGGGAAATGGCTACACCTTC. Translated: CSVDPSGQAGNGYTF.